This T cell receptor beta chain came from a study of post-analysis software for immune sequencing data. Study-wide results and limits: Normalized Chao1 diversity was significantly lower in multiple sclerosis patients than in controls. Controls showed lower frequencies than patients for roughly five TRBV segments, and TRBV5-6, TRBV5-1 and TRBV20-1 were among these.

Trimming took 0 bases from V and 13 from J, leaving 13 bases between them. The germline gives CDR1 SGHDN, CDR2 FVKESK. The CDR3 is made up of 13 amino acids. Concerning this clonotype: Its specificity is not known.

Unique molecular identifiers featured in each of the TCR beta cDNA libraries. TCRdb fed the PCR reads into MiXCR, producing one record per CDR3 protein. The sample has about 570,000 distinct CDR3 sequences, less than 40% seen once. The chain uses TRBV14 and TRBJ2-4, with D unclear. Sample: blood. The TCR was taken from a girl aged 2-17 years with multiple sclerosis. The CDR3 sequence is CASSQDTGRQQYF. CDR3 nucleotides: TGTGCCAGCAGCCAAGACACGGGTCGCCAGCAGTACTTC.